This TCR beta chain was found in a study of T cells after yellow fever vaccination. Germline loops: CDR1 MGHRA, CDR2 YSYEKL. The length of the CDR3 is 15 residues. Study-wide results and limits: Weaker overall was a secondary response that nonetheless peaked faster, on day 5 versus 15. Post-booster repertoires again held most primary-vaccination clones (about 96% CD4, 88% CD8).

Researchers made TCR cDNA using 5'RACE template switching, and this step added a universal primer site and UMIs. TCRdb re-called the 5' RACE reads through MiXCR, storing one row per CDR3 protein. The table includes about 63,000 distinct CDR3 sequences, around 7.4% detected once. Of note for this clonotype: What it binds is unknown. A much bigger clone sits one base away, suggesting this may be a read error.

The genes are TRBV4-1 and TRBJ2-7, with TRBD1 matching 9 bases. Sequencing was performed on CD8+ T cells sorted from PBMCs, taken 15 days after the yellow fever booster vaccination. This TCR was sampled from a man aged 25 to 45 who received the YFV17D yellow fever vaccine. The CDR3 protein is CSSSQEVGQGYEQYF. Written as DNA, the CDR3 is TGCTCCAGCAGCCAAGAGGTGGGACAGGGCTACGAGCAGTACTTC.